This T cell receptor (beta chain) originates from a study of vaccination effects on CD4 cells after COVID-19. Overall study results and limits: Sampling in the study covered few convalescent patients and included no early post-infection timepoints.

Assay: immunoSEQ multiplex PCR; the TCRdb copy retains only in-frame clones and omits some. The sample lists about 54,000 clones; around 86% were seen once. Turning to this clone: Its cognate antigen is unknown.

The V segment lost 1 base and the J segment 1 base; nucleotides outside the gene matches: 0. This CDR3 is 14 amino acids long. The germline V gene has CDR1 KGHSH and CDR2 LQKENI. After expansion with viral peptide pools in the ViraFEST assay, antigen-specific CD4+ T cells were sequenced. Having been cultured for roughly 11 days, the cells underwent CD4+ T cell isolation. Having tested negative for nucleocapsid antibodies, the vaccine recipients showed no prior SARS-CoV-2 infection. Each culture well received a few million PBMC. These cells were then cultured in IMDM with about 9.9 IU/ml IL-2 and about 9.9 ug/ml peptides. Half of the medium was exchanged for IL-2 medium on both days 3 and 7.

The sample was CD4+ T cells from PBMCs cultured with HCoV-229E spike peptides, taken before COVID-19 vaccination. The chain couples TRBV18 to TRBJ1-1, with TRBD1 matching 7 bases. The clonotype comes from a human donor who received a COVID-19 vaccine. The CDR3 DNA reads TGTGCCAGCTCACCACGACAGGGGAACACTGAAGCTTTCTTT. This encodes CASSPRQGNTEAFF.